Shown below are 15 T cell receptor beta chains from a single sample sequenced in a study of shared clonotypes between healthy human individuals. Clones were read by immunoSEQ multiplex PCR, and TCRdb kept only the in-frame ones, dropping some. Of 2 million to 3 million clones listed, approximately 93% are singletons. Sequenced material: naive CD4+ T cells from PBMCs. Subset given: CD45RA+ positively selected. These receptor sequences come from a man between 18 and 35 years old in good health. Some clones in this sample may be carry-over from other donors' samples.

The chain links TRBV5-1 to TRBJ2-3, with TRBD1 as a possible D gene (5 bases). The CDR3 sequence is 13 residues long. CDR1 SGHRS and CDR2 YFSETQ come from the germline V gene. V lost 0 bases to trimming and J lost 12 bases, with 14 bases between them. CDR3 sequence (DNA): TGCGCCAGCAGCTTGGCGGAGAAAGGGGTACAGTATTTT. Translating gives CASSLAEKGVQYF.

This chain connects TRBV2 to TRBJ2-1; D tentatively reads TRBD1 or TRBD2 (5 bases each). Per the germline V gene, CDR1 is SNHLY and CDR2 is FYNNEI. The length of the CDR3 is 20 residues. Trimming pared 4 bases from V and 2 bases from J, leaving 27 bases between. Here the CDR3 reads CASSGGKEPGTRRAYNEQFF. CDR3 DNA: TGTGCCAGCAGTGGGGGTAAGGAACCCGGGACCCGCAGGGCCTACAATGAGCAGTTCTTC.

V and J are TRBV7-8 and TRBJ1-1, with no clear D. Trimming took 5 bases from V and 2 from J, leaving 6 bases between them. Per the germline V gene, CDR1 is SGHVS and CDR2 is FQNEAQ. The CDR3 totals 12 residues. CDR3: CASSNSNTEAFF. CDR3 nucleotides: TGTGCCAGCAGCAACTCTAACACTGAAGCTTTCTTT.

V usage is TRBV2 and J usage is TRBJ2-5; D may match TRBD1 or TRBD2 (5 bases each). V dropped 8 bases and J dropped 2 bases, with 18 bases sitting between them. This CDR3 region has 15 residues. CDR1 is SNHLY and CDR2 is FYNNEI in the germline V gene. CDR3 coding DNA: TGTGCCAGCCTGGGTGGGGCTAGCAGACAAGAGACCCAGTACTTC. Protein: CASLGGASRQETQYF. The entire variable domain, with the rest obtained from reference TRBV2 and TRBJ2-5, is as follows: EPEVTQTPSHQVTQMGQEVILRCVPISNHLYFYWYRQILGQKVEFLVSFYNNEISEKSEIFDDQFSVERPDGSNFTLKIRSTKLEDSAMYFCASLGGASRQETQYFGPGTRLLVL.

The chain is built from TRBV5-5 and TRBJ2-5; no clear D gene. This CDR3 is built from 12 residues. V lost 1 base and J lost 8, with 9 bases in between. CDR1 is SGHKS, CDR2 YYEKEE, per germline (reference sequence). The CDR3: CASSLSVLTQYF. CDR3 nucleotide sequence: TGTGCCAGCAGCTTGTCGGTTCTTACCCAGTACTTC.

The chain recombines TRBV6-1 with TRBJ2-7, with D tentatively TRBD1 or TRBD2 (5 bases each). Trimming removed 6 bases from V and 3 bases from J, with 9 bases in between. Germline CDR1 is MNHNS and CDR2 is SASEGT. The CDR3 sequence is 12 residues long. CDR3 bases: TGTGCCAGCAGGATGGGGGACTACGAGCAGTACTTC. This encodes CASRMGDYEQYF.

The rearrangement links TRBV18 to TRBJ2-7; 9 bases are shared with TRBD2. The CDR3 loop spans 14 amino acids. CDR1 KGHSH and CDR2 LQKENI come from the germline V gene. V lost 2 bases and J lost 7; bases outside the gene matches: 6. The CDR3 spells CASSPLAGAGEQYF. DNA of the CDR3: TGTGCCAGCTCACCATTAGCGGGAGCGGGAGAGCAGTACTTC.

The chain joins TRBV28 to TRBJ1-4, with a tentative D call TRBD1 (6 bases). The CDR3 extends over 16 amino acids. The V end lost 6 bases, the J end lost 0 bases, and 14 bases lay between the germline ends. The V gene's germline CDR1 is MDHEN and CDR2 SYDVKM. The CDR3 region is CASRYLGQPTNEKLFF. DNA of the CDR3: TGTGCCAGCAGATACCTCGGACAGCCAACTAATGAAAAACTGTTTTTT.

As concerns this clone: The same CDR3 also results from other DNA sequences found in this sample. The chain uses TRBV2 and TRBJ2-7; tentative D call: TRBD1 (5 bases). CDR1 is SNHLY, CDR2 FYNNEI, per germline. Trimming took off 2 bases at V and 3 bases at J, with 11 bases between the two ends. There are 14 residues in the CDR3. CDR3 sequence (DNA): TGTGCCAGCAGTGAACAGGGCAGGGACTACGAGCAGTACTTC. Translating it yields CASSEQGRDYEQYF. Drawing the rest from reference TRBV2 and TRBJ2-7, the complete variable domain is EPEVTQTPSHQVTQMGQEVILRCVPISNHLYFYWYRQILGQKVEFLVSFYNNEISEKSEIFDDQFSVERPDGSNFTLKIRSTKLEDSAMYFCASSEQGRDYEQYFGPGTRLTVT.

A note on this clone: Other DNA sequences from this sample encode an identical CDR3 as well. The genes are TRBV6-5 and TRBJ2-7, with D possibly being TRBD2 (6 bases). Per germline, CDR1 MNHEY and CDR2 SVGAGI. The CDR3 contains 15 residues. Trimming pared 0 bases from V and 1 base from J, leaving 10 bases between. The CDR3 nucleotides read TGTGCCAGCAGTTACTCAGGCGGGGCTTCCTACGAGCAGTACTTC. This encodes CASSYSGGASYEQYF.

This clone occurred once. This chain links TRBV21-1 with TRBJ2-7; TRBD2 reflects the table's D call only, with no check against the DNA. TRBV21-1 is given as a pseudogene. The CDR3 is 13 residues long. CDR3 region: CLPAVSGSDEQYF. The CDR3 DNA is TGTCTGCCAGCGGTTAGCGGGAGCGACGAGCAGTACTTC.

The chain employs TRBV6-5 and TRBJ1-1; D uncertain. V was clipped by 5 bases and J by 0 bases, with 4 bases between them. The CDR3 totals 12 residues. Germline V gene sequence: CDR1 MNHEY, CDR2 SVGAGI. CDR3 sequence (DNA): TGTGCCAGCAGTGAAATGAACACTGAAGCTTTCTTT. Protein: CASSEMNTEAFF.

Here the CDR3 reads CATSRVPGHPRETQYF. Here the CDR3 DNA reads TGTGCCACCAGCAGGGTCCCGGGACACCCCAGGGAGACCCAGTACTTC. This chain uses TRBV15 with TRBJ2-5; D is perhaps TRBD1 (6 bases). Trimming took off 3 bases at V and 5 bases at J, with 19 bases between the two ends. This CDR3 is built from 16 residues. CDR1 and CDR2 from the germline V gene are LNHNV and YYDKDF (reference sequence).

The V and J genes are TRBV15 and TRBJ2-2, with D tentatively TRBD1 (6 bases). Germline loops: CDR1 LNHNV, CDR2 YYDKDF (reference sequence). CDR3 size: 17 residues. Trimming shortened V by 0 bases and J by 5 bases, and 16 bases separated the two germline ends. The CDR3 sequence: CATSRDLSRGMTGELFF. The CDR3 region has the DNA TGTGCCACCAGCAGAGATCTCTCGAGGGGGATGACCGGGGAGCTGTTTTTT.

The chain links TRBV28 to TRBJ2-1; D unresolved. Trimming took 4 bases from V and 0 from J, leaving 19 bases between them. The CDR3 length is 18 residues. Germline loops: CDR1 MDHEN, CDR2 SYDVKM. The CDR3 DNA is TGTGCCAGCAGTTCCCTTACCCCGTTTGTGGCCTCCTACAATGAGCAGTTCTTC. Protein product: CASSSLTPFVASYNEQFF.